This TCR beta chain was documented in a study of CD4 and CD8 cells across lung adenocarcinoma regions. The patients had localized lung adenocarcinoma, a non-small cell subtype. From the PCR reads, TCRdb called clonotypes with MiXCR, one entry per CDR3 protein. The sample gives some 8,000 distinct CDR3 sequences, under 60% of which show up once; over 95% is in the top ten. Many counts were recorded for this clonotype. Per the germline V gene, CDR1 is MNHEY and CDR2 is SVGAGI. This CDR3 has 15 residues. The rearrangement joins TRBV6-5 to TRBJ2-5, with TRBD2 matching 10 bases. The assigned J gene may be wrong: the sequence end matches TRBJ2-7 better. The sequence was collected from a male donor with lung adenocarcinoma. The CD4 and CD8 labels of this study may be unreliable. The material sequenced was CD8+ T cells from the center of a lung tumor. The CDR3 loop reads CASSISGRQDYEQYF. CDR3 in DNA: TGTGCCAGCAGCATTAGCGGGAGGCAGGACTACGAGCAGTACTTC.